These 20 T cell receptor beta chains came from one sample sequenced in a study of monozygotic twins with cystic fibrosis. Repertoires were generated with immunoSEQ multiplex PCR, while TCRdb's copy carries only in-frame clones and drops some. The table includes fewer than 30,000 clones, 90% detected once. Material: blood. All receptors come from a girl aged 2 to 10 with cystic fibrosis.

The V and J genes are TRBV7-9 and TRBJ2-5; TRBD1 or TRBD2 may be the D gene (5 bases each). The germline gives CDR1 SEHNR, CDR2 FQNEAQ (reference sequence). Between the trimmed V and J ends, which lost 3 bases and 5 bases, there was a span of 13 bases. CDR3 length: 14 amino acids. The CDR3 protein is CASSLGERRETQYF. The CDR3 DNA follows: TGTGCCAGCAGCTTGGGGGAGCGACGGGAGACCCAGTACTTC.

The chain links TRBV9 to TRBJ2-5; 7 positions match TRBD1. The CDR3 is 18 residues long. The V segment lost 5 bases and the J segment 1 base; nucleotides outside the gene matches: 17. Germline-derived CDR1 and CDR2 are SGDLS and YYNGEE. The CDR3 nucleotides are TGTGCCAGCAGAGAAAAGCGAGGCTCTAGGGGGCCCCAAGAGACCCAGTACTTC. Amino acid sequence: CASREKRGSRGPQETQYF.

The V gene is TRBV9, the J gene TRBJ2-5, with 13 bases aligning to TRBD2. Germline CDR1 reads SGDLS; CDR2 reads YYNGEE. Unmatched junction bases numbered 11, after V lost 1 base and J lost 5 bases. This CDR3 comprises 18 residues. CDR3 sequence: CASSVSDTSGGAHETQYF. The CDR3 region has the DNA TGTGCCAGCAGCGTAAGCGACACTAGCGGGGGGGCTCATGAGACCCAGTACTTC.

The CDR3 here is CASSGQGAYEQYF. In DNA, the CDR3 is TGTGCCAGCAGCGGACAGGGGGCCTACGAGCAGTACTTC. The rearrangement uses TRBV11-3 and TRBJ2-7; 10 positions agree with TRBD1. V lost 5 bases and J lost 2; bases outside the gene matches: 0. Germline V lookup: CDR1 SGHNT, CDR2 YENEEA. The CDR3 loop spans 13 amino acids.

J is TRBJ2-3 and V is TRBV4-2; 13 bases match TRBD2. The germline V gene encodes CDR1 LGHNA and CDR2 YNFKEQ. CDR3 length: 17 residues. Trimming took 2 bases from V and 6 from J; bases not matched to a gene: 8. CDR3 protein: CASSQQRRTSGGDTQYF. The CDR3, as DNA: TGTGCCAGCAGCCAACAGAGACGGACTAGCGGGGGCGATACGCAGTATTTT.

The chain joins TRBV10-3 to TRBJ2-7; D is perhaps TRBD1 or TRBD2 (5 bases each). Germline values: CDR1 ENHRY, CDR2 SYGVKD. The CDR3 length is 13 residues. V was cut by 4 bases and J by 0 bases, with 7 bases left in between. In nucleotides, the CDR3 is TGTGCCATCAGTGGGGACCACTCCTACGAGCAGTACTTC. The encoded protein is CAISGDHSYEQYF.

CDR3 residues: CASSQVGEASTDTQYF. The CDR3 bases are TGCGCCAGCAGCCAAGTGGGGGAGGCTAGCACAGATACGCAGTATTTT. The chain has TRBV4-3 and TRBJ2-3, with D perhaps matching TRBD2 (6 bases). V lost 1 base to trimming and J lost 0 bases, with 11 bases between them. Germline assignment: CDR1 LGHNA and CDR2 YSLEER. The CDR3 spans 16 residues.

The chain couples TRBV25-1 to TRBJ2-5, with 9 nucleotides matching TRBD1. From germline, CDR1 is MGHDK and CDR2 SYGVNS. J lost 7 bases, V lost 6 bases, and 6 bases had no gene match. This CDR3 contains 13 residues. CDR3: CASRGQGKATQYF. CDR3 DNA: TGTGCCAGCAGGGGACAGGGTAAGGCGACCCAGTACTTC.

CDR3 loop: CAWIQGVNGYTF. CDR3 DNA: TGTGCCTGGATACAGGGAGTTAATGGCTACACCTTC. J is TRBJ1-2 and V is TRBV30, with D tentatively TRBD1 (6 bases). V gave up 4 bases and J gave up 6 bases, with 12 bases separating them. From germline, CDR1 is GTSNPN and CDR2 SVGIG (reference sequence). The length of the CDR3 is 12 residues.

This chain uses TRBV5-6 with TRBJ2-6; no clear D. This CDR3 has 16 amino acids. Trimming shortened V by 2 bases and J by 1 base, and 10 bases separated the two germline ends. Germline-derived CDR1 and CDR2 are SGHDT and YYEEEE. The DNA for the CDR3 is TGTGCCAGCAGCTTCCCCGACGGGTCTGGGGCCAACGTCCTGACTTTC. It yields the protein CASSFPDGSGANVLTF.

This chain links TRBV7-6 with TRBJ2-5; D is perhaps TRBD2 (6 bases). Germline V gene data show CDR1 as SGHVS and CDR2 as FNYEAQ. V lost 3 bases, J lost 3 bases, and 17 bases lay in between. The CDR3 has 16 amino acids. DNA for the CDR3: TGTGCCAGCAGCTTGCCCTCACGGGGGTCTAAAGAGACCCAGTACTTC. This codes for CASSLPSRGSKETQYF.

V usage is TRBV7-6 and J usage is TRBJ2-7; weak D call: TRBD2 (5 bases). The CDR3 is 15 residues long. V gave up 0 bases and J gave up 0 bases, with 9 bases separating them. Germline CDR1 and CDR2: SGHVS and FNYEAQ. The CDR3 coding sequence is TGTGCCAGCAGCTTAGCGCGCAGCGGCTCCTACGAGCAGTACTTC. Amino acids: CASSLARSGSYEQYF.

This sequence joins TRBV7-6 and TRBJ1-1; possible D gene TRBD1, 6 bases. Per the germline V gene, CDR1 is SGHVS and CDR2 is FNYEAQ. CDR3 length: 19 residues. V was trimmed by 0 bases and J by 0 bases, leaving 20 bases between them. This CDR3 is CASSLATPGDATVNTEAFF. CDR3 coding DNA: TGTGCCAGCAGCTTAGCAACCCCAGGGGATGCGACAGTGAACACTGAAGCTTTCTTT.

The chain has TRBV4-3 and TRBJ1-1; the D gene is possibly TRBD1 (5 bases). Germline CDR1 and CDR2: LGHNA and YSLEER. This CDR3 is built from 16 residues. V gave up 0 bases and J gave up 6 bases, with 17 bases separating them. The chain's CDR3 is CASSQDLGVLKSEAFF. The CDR3 nucleotides read TGCGCCAGCAGCCAAGATCTAGGGGTGTTGAAGTCTGAAGCTTTCTTT.

The gene calls are TRBV25-1 and TRBJ2-5; D is undetermined. The V gene lost 4 bases and the J gene lost 5 bases, with 5 bases spanning the gap. Germline values: CDR1 MGHDK, CDR2 SYGVNS. The CDR3 contains 11 residues. The CDR3 coding sequence is TGTGCCAGCAGTGGCCGGGAGACCCAGTACTTC. This encodes CASSGRETQYF. Drawing the rest from reference TRBV25-1 and TRBJ2-5, the complete variable domain is EADIYQTPRYLVIGTGKKITLECSQTMGHDKMYWYQQDPGMELHLIHYSYGVNSTEKGDLSSESTVSRIRTEHFPLTLESARPSHTSQYLCASSGRETQYFGPGTRLLVL.

The J gene is TRBJ2-3, the V gene TRBV19, with D possibly being TRBD2 (5 bases). Trimming took off 5 bases at V and 4 bases at J, with 16 bases between the two ends. Germline V gene data show CDR1 as LNHDA and CDR2 as SQIVND (reference sequence). The CDR3 covers 15 residues. CDR3 coding DNA: TGTGCCAGTAGTCGGACTCCCCTCCCCCCAGATACGCAGTATTTT. Its protein is CASSRTPLPPDTQYF.

The chain recombines TRBV29-1 with TRBJ1-1, with TRBD1 matching 7 bases. This CDR3 comprises 12 residues. Germline V gene sequence: CDR1 SQVTM, CDR2 ANQGSEA. V gave up 7 bases and J gave up 1 base; unmatched junction bases: 3. For the CDR3, the DNA is TGCAGCGCTTACAGGGGGAACACTGAAGCTTTCTTT. Its translation: CSAYRGNTEAFF.

The chain couples TRBV4-1 to TRBJ2-2; D gene ambiguous. The CDR3 loop spans 14 amino acids. Germline V CDR1 and CDR2: MGHRA, YSYEKL. V was clipped by 8 bases and J by 0 bases, with 10 bases between them. The CDR3 DNA is TGCGCCAGCCCCTCGGCACCGAACACCGGGGAGCTGTTTTTT. Protein: CASPSAPNTGELFF.

The chain has TRBV7-2 and TRBJ2-7; 8 nucleotides agree with TRBD2. After removal of 4 bases from V and 4 bases from J, the junction contained 9 bases not matched to a gene. The germline CDR1 and CDR2 sequences are SGHTA and FQGNSA. This CDR3 region has 15 residues. Here the CDR3 DNA reads TGTGCCAGCAGCTCCTTGCGGGGGGCGGGTTACGAGCAGTACTTC. It codes for CASSSLRGAGYEQYF. The full variable domain, its missing parts supplied by reference TRBV7-2 and TRBJ2-7, is GAGVSQSPSNKVTEKGKDVELRCDPISGHTALYWYRQSLGQGLEFLIYFQGNSAPDKSGLPSDRFSAERTGGSVSTLTIQRTQQEDSAVYLCASSSLRGAGYEQYFGPGTRLTVT.

This chain links TRBV5-1 with TRBJ2-3; 7 bases match TRBD1. This CDR3 is built from 16 residues. The junction had 8 bases not matched to a gene; V was cut back by 4 bases and J by 0 bases. Germline V gene lookup returns CDR1 SGHRS and CDR2 YFSETQ. CDR3 region: CASSLPTGSSTDTQYF. The CDR3 DNA follows: TGCGCCAGCAGCCTACCGACAGGGTCTAGCACAGATACGCAGTATTTT.